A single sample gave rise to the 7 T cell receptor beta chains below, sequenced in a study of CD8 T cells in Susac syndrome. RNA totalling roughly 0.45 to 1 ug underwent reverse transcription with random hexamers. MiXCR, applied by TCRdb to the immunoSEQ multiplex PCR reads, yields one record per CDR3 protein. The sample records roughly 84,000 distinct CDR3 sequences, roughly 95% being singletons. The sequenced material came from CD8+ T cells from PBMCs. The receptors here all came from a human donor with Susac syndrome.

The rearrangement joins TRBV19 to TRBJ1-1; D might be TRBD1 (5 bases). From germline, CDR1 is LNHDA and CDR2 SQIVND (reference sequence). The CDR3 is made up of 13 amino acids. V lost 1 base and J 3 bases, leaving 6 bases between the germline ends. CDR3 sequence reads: CASSIGGYTEAFF. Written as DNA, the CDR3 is TGTGCCAGTAGTATAGGGGGGTACACTGAAGCTTTCTTT.

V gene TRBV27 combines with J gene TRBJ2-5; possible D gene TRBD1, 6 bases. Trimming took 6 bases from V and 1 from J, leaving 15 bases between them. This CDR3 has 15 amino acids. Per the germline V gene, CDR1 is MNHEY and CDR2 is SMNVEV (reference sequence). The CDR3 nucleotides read TGTGCCAGCAGCAATCTTGGGACATTCCAAGAGACCCAGTACTTC. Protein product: CASSNLGTFQETQYF.

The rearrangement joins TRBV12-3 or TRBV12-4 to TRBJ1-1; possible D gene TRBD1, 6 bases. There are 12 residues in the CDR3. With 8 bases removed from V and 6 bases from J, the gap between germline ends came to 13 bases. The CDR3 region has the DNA TGTGCCAGCGACTCCGGGGGCCCTGAAGCTTTCTTT. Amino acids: CASDSGGPEAFF.

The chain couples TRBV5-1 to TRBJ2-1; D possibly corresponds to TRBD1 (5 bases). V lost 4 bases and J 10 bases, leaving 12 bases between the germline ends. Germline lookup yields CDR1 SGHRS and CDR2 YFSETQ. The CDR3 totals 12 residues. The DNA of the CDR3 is TGCGCCAGCAGCGGGGCGGTACAAGAGCAGTTCTTC. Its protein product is CASSGAVQEQFF.

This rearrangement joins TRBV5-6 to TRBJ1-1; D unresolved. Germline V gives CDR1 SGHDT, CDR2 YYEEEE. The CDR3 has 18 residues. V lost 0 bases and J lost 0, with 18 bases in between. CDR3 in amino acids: CASSLDPDYGGLNTEAFF. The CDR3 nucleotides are TGTGCCAGCAGCTTGGACCCCGACTACGGAGGGTTGAACACTGAAGCTTTCTTT. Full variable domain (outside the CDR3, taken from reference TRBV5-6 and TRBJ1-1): DAGVTQSPTHLIKTRGQQVTLRCSPKSGHDTVSWYQQALGQGPQFIFQYYEEEERQRGNFPDRFSGHQFPNYSSELNVNALLLGDSALYLCASSLDPDYGGLNTEAFFGQGTRLTVV.

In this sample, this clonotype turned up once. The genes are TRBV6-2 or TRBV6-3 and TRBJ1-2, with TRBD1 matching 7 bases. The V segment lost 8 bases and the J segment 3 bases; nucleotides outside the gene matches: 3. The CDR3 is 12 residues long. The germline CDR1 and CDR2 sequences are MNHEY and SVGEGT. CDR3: CASGQVYYGYTF. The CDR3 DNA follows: TGTGCCAGCGGACAGGTTTACTATGGCTACACCTTC.

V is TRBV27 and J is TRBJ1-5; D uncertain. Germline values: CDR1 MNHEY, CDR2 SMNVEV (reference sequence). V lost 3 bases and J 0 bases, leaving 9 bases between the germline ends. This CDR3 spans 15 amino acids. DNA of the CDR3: TGTGCCAGCAGTTTCCGAAGGGATAGCAATCAGCCCCAGCATTTT. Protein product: CASSFRRDSNQPQHF.